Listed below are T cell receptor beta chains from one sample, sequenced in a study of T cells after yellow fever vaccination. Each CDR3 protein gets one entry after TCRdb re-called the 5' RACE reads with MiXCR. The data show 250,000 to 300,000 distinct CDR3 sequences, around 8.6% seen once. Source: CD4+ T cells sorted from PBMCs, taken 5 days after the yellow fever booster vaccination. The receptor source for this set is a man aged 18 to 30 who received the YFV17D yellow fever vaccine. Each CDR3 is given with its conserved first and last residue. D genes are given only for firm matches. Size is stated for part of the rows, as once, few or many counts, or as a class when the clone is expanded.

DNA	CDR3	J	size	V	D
TGTGCCAGCAAAATGGGCGCCGCGGGCTCCTACAATGAGCAGTTCTTC	CASKMGAAGSYNEQFF	TRBJ2-1	many	TRBV6-5	.
TGTGCCAGCAGCGTAACGGTGAGGGAGACCCAGTACTTC	CASSVTVRETQYF	TRBJ2-5	few	TRBV7-2	.
TGTGCCAGCAGCTCACAGGGGCGCAGGTCTTCCAATGAGCAGTTCTTC	CASSSQGRRSSNEQFF	TRBJ2-1	.	TRBV5-4	TRBD1
TGTGCCAGCAGTTACCGCGGGACAGGGCTTATCTATGGCTACACCTTC	CASSYRGTGLIYGYTF	TRBJ1-2	.	TRBV6-2/TRBV6-3	TRBD1
TGCGCCAGCAGCCAAGATATACCCGGGACCGACTATGGAGGCTACACCTTC	CASSQDIPGTDYGGYTF	TRBJ1-2	few	TRBV4-3	.
TGCGCCAGCAGCGGCGAGGCCTGGGGGACCCAGTACTTC	CASSGEAWGTQYF	TRBJ2-5	many	TRBV4-3	.
TGCAGTGCTTTAGGACTAGCGAACACAGATACGCAGTATTTT	CSALGLANTDTQYF	TRBJ2-3	few	TRBV20-1	TRBD2
TGCAGTGCTAGAGATCACATACAGCGAATTCGGACTGAAGCTTTCTTT	CSARDHIQRIRTEAFF	TRBJ1-1	.	TRBV20-1	.
TGCGCCAGCAGCCAAGAAGCGGACAGGGTCACCGGGGAGCTGTTTTTT	CASSQEADRVTGELFF	TRBJ2-2	many	TRBV4-3	TRBD1
TGCGCCAGCAGCCAGGTGGCCGGACTAGCTAGGGGAAGCGAGCAGTACTTC	CASSQVAGLARGSEQYF	TRBJ2-7	few	TRBV4-1	TRBD2
TGTGCCAGCAGCTTAGGCTTCGCGGGCGTCGGGTACAATGAGCAGTTCTTC	CASSLGFAGVGYNEQFF	TRBJ2-1	.	TRBV7-9	.
TGTGCCAGTAGTATAGAGGTCCCCGCGGAAGCTTTCTTT	CASSIEVPAEAFF	TRBJ1-1	few	TRBV19	.
TGTGCCAGCAGCTTCAGGGACATCACCTACGAGCAGTACTTC	CASSFRDITYEQYF	TRBJ2-7	.	TRBV7-8	.
TGTGCCAGCAGCCAACCCGGGGGGCTTGATACGCAGTATTTT	CASSQPGGLDTQYF	TRBJ2-3	.	TRBV7-9	.
TGCGCCAGCAGCTTGGGTCATGGGGGGCAGCATGAAGCTTTCTTT	CASSLGHGGQHEAFF	TRBJ1-1	many	TRBV5-1	.
TGTGCCTGGAGTGGGGGGGGAGAGACCCAGTACTTC	CAWSGGGETQYF	TRBJ2-5	few	TRBV30	TRBD2